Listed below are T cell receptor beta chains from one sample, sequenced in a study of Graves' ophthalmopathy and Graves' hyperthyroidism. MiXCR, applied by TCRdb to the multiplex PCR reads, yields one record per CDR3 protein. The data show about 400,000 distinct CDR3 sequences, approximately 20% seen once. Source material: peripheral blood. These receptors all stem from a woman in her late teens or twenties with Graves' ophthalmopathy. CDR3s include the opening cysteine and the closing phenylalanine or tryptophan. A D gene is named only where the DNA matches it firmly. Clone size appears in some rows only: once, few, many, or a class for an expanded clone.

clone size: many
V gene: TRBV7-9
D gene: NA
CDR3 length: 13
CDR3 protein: CASSPWDQETQYF

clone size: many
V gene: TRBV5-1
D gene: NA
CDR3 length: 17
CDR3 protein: CASSAGLSSLPNYGYTF

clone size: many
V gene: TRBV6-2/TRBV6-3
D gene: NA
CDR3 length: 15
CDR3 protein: CASSYKLGMNTEAFF

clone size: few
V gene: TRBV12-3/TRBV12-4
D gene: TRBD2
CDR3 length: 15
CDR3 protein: CASSFSTSGRWELFF

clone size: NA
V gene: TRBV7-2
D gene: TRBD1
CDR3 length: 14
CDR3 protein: CASRGRGTGYGYTF

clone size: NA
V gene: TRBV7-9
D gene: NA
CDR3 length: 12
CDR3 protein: CASSSNRETQYF

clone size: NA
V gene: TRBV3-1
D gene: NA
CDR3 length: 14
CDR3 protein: CASSPYIPFGEAFF

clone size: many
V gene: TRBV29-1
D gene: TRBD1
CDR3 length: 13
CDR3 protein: CSVCPTGSGTQYF

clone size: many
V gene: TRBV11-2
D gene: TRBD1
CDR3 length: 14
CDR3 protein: CASSSRQGAYEQYF

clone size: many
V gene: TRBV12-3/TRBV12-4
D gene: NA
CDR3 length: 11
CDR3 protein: CASSPGTEAFF

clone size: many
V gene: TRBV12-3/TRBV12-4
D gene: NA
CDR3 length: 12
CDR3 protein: CASSFPGVEQYF

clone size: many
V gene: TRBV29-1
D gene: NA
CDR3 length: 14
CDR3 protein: CSVEDNRARYGYTF

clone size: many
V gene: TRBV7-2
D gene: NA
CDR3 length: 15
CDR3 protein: CASSLPQGSSYEQYF

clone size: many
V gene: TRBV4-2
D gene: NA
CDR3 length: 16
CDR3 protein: CASSHARTALSTEAFF

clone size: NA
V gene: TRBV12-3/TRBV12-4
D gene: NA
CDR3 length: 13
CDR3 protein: CASSLRSQYEQYF

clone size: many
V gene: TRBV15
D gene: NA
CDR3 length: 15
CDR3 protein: CATSRDGWASTEAFF

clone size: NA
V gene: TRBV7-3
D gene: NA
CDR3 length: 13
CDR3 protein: CASSPDPGGEAFF

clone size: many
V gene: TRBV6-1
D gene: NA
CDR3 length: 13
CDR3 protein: CASSEFGPLGTTF

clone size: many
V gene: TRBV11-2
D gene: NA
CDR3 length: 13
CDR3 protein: CASSLVGSYEQYF

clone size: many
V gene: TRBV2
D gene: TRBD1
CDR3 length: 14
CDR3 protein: CASEGQGVGQPQHF

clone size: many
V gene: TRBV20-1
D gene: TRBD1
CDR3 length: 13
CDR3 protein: CSAVRQGTYEQYF

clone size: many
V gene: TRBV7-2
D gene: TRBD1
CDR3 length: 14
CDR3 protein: CASSPAGQGTEAFF

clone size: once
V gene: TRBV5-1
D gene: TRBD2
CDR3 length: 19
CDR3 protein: CASSLGLQAGGPSSYEQYF

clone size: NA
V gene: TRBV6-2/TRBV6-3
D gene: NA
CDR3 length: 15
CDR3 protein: CASSYWPGGSYEQYF

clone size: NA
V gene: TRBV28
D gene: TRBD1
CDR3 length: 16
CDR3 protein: CASSLEGQGGVYGYTF

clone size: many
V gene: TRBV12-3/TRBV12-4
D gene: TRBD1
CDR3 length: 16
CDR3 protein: CASSSQGTGWNQPQHF

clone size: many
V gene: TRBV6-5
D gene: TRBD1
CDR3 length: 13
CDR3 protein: CASRYFQGGRYTF

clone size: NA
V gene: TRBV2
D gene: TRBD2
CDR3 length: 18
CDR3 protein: CASSSLSGRASGANVLTF

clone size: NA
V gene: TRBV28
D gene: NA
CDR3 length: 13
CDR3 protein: CASSAPVNTEAFF

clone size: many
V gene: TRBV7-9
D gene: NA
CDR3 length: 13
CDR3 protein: CASGRQLDTEAFF

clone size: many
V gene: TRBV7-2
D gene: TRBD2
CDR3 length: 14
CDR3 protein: CASSLERGGETQYF

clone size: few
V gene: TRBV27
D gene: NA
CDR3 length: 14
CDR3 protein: CASWRNGLQETQYF

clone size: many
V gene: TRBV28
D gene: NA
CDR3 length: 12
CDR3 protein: CASSFGGTEQYF

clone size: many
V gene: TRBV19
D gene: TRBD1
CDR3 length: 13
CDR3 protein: CASSLTGETEAFF

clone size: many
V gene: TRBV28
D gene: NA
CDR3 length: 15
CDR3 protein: CASSLPGTTNEKLFF

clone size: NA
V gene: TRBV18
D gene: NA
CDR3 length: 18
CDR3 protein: CASSEDGMTRLSGNTMYF

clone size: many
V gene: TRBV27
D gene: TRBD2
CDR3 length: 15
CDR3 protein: CASRLAGGPLNEQYF

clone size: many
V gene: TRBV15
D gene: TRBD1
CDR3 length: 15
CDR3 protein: CATSRDRGPQQPQHF

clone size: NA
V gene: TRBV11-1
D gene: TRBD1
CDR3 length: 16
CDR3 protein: CASSPAGTGNAYEQYF

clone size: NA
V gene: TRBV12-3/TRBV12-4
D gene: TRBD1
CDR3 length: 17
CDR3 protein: CASSLRGGAQVNTEAFF

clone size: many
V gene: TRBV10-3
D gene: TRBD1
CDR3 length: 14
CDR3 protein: CAISTGTGNYGYTF

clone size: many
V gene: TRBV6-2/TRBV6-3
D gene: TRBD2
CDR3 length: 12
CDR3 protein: CASTEKAGLQYF

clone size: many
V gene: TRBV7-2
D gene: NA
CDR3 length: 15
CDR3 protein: CASSSRGVSGQPQHF

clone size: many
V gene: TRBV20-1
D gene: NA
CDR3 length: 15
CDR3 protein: CSARDSERRVYEQYF

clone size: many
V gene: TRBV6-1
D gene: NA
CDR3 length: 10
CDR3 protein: CASGFPEAFF